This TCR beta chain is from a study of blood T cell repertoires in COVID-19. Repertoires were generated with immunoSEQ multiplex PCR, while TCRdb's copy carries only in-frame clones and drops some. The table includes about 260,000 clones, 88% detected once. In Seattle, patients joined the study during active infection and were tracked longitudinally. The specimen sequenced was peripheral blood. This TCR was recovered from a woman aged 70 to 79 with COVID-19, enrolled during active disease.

The CDR3 region is CASRSQSDSYEQYF. The CDR3 nucleotides read TGTGCCAGCAGATCCCAATCAGACTCCTACGAGCAGTACTTC. J is TRBJ2-7 and V is TRBV28; D gene unclear. The V gene lost 6 bases and the J gene lost 0 bases, with 12 bases spanning the gap. This CDR3 comprises 14 residues. Looked up from germline, CDR1 is MDHEN and CDR2 is SYDVKM.